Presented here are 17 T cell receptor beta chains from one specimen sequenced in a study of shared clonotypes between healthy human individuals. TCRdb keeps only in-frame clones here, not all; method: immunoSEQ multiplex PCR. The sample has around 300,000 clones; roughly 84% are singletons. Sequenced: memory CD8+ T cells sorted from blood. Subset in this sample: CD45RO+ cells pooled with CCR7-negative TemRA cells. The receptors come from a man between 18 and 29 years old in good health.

Written as DNA, the CDR3 is TGCGCCAGCAGCCCTTGGGCTAAATGCGGGCAGTATTTT. It specifies CASSPWAKCGQYF. V gene TRBV5-1 combines with J gene TRBJ2-3; no definite D call. The CDR3 contains 13 residues. Germline loops: CDR1 SGHRS, CDR2 YFSETQ. V was clipped by 4 bases and J by 11 bases, with 17 bases between them.

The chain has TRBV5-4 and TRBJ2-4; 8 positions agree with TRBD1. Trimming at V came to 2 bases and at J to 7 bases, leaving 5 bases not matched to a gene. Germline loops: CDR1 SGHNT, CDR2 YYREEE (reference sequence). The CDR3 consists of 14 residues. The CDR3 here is CASSFTGGANIQYF. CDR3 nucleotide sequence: TGTGCCAGCAGCTTCACAGGGGGTGCGAACATTCAGTACTTC.

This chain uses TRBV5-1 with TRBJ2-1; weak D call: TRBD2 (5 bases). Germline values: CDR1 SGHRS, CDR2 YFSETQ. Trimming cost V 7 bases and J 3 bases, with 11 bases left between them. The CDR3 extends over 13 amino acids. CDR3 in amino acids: CASSGESYNEQFF. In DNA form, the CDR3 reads TGCGCCAGCTCCGGGGAGAGCTACAATGAGCAGTTCTTC.

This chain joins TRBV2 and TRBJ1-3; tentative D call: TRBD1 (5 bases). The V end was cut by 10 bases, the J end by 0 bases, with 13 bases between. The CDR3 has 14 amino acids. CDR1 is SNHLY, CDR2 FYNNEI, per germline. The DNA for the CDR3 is TGTGCCACCTCAGACAGCGGCTCTGGAAACACCATATATTTT. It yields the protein CATSDSGSGNTIYF.

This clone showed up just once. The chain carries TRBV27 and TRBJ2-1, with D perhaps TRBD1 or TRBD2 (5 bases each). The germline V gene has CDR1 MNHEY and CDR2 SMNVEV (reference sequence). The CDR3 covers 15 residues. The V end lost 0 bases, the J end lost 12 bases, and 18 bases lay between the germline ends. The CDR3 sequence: CASSLSVTGTERQFF. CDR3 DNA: TGTGCCAGCAGTTTATCGGTCACCGGGACCGAAAGGCAGTTCTTC.

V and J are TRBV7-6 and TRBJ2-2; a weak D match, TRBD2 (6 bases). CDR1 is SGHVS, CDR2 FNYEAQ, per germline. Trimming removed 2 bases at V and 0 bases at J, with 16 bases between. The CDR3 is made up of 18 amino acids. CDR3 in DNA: TGTGCCAGCAGCTTACCTTCAGGAGGGATGACGAACACCGGGGAGCTGTTTTTT. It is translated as CASSLPSGGMTNTGELFF.

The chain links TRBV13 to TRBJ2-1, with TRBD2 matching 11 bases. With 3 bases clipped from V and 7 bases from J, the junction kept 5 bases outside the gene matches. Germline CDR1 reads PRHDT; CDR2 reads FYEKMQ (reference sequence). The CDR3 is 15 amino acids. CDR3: CASSFGASGRNEQFF. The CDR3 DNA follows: TGTGCCAGCAGCTTCGGAGCTAGCGGGAGGAATGAGCAGTTCTTC.

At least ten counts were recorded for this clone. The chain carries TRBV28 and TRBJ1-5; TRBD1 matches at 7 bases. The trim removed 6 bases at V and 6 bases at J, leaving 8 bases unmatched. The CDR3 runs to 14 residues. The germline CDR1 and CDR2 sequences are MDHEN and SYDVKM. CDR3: CASRFTGASQPQHF. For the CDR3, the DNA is TGTGCCAGCAGGTTCACAGGGGCAAGTCAGCCCCAGCATTTT.

The CDR3 DNA sequence: TGTGCCAGCAGTTACGCGGGAACCACAGATACGCAGTATTTT. Translation: CASSYAGTTDTQYF. The V call is TRBV6-5, the J call TRBJ2-3; possibly TRBD2 for D (6 bases). The V end lost 2 bases, the J end lost 2 bases, and 8 bases lay between the germline ends. Germline V gene data show CDR1 as MNHEY and CDR2 as SVGAGI. The CDR3 spans 14 residues.

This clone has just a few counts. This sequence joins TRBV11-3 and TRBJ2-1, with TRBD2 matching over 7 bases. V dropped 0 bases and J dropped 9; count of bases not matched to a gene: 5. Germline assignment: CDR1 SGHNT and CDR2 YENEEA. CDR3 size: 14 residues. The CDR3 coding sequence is TGTGCCAGCAGCTTAGATTCGAGGGAGGGTGAGCAGTTCTTC. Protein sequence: CASSLDSREGEQFF.

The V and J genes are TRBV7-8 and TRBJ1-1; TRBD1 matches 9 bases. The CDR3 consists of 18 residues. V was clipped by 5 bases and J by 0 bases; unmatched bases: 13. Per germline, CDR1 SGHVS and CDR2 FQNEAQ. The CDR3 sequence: CASSALQGALGVNTEAFF. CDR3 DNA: TGTGCCAGCAGCGCTTTACAGGGGGCGCTTGGAGTGAACACTGAAGCTTTCTTT.

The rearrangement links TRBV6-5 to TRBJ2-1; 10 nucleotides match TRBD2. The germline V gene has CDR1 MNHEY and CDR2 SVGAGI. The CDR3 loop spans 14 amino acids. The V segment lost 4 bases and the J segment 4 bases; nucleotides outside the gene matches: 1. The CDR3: CASSSSGSYNEQFF. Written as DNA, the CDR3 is TGTGCCAGCAGTTCTAGCGGGAGTTACAATGAGCAGTTCTTC.

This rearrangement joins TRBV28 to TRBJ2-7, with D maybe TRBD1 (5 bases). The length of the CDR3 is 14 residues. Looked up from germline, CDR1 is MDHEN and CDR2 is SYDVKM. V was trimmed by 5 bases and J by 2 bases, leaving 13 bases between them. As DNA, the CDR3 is TGTGCCAGCAGTCGCGGACACCTCCCCTACGAGCAGTACTTC. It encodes CASSRGHLPYEQYF.

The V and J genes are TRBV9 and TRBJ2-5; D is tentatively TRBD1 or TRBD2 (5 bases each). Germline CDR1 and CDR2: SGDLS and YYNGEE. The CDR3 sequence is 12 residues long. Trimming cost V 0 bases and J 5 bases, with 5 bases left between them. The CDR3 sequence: CASSVGGETQYF. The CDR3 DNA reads TGTGCCAGCAGCGTAGGGGGGGAGACCCAGTACTTC.

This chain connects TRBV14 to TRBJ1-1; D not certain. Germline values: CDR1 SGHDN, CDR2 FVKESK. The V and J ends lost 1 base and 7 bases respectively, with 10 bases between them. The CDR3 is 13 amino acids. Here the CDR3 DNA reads TGTGCCAGCAGCCAAGGTCTCGGCTATGAAGCTTTCTTT. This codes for CASSQGLGYEAFF.

The CDR3 reads CASNPRDRGRYEQYF. The CDR3 nucleotides are TGTGCCAGCAACCCCCGGGACAGGGGGCGGTACGAGCAGTACTTC. The chain combines TRBV6-5 with TRBJ2-7, with TRBD1 matching over 12 bases. This CDR3 has 15 amino acids. The germline V gene has CDR1 MNHEY and CDR2 SVGAGI. V shed 7 bases and J 4 bases; nucleotides not matched to a gene: 8.

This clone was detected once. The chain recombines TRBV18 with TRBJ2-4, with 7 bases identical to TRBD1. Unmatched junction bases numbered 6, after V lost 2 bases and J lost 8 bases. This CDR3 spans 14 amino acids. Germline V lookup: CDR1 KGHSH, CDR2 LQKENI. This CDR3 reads CASSPEDRADIQYF. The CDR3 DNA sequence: TGTGCCAGCTCACCAGAAGACAGGGCGGACATTCAGTACTTC.